The sequence of this T cell receptor (beta chain) was determined in a study of blood T cell repertoires in COVID-19. About the research overall: T cells, B-cell-depleted T cells, or PBMCs provided the cDNA or gDNA that served as material.

In the authors' methods: From reference gene primer amplification, estimates of nucleated cell counts were derived. Sequenced by immunoSEQ multiplex PCR; TCRdb stores in-frame clones only, minus some. The DNA was the basis for D and trimming; V, J and clone size are from that table. The table includes about 430,000 clones, more than 75% detected once. The CDR3 extends over 15 amino acids. CDR1 and CDR2 from the germline V gene are SGHAT and FQDESV (reference sequence). The trim removed 4 bases at V and 4 bases at J, leaving 1 base unmatched. The gene calls are TRBV11-1 and TRBJ2-1; TRBD2 aligns across 13 bases. This sequence originates from a woman in her twenties or thirties with acute COVID-19. Source material: PBMCs or T cells enriched from blood (not recorded which). Here the CDR3 reads CASSSGLAGYNEQFF. CDR3 nucleotide sequence: TGTGCCAGCAGCTCGGGACTAGCGGGGTACAATGAGCAGTTCTTC.